A selection of T cell receptor beta chains follows, all from one sample in a study of blood T cell repertoires in COVID-19. Sequenced by immunoSEQ multiplex PCR; TCRdb stores in-frame clones only, minus some. This sample carries 180,000 or so clones, approximately 83% of them seen once, and the ten largest clones take nearly 8.5%. Material for sequencing was peripheral blood. These receptors were obtained from a man between 60 and 70 years old with acute or convalescent COVID-19. CDR3s include the opening cysteine and the closing phenylalanine or tryptophan. The D gene is left open where the match is weak. Size is omitted from some rows. Given values are once, few, many or a class for expanded clones.

CDR3 DNA: TGTGCCAGCAGACAGCTGACAGGGGCGAACTATGGCTACACCTTC; CDR3 protein: CASRQLTGANYGYTF; J gene: TRBJ1-2; D gene: TRBD1; V gene: TRBV2; clone size: -
CDR3 DNA: TGTGCCCAAGCGAGGCAGCCAAATGAAAAACTGTTTTTT; CDR3 protein: CAQARQPNEKLFF; J gene: TRBJ1-4; D gene: -; V gene: TRBV30; clone size: -
CDR3 DNA: TGTGCCAGCTCACCACGCCGACAAGATACGCAGTATTTT; CDR3 protein: CASSPRRQDTQYF; J gene: TRBJ2-3; D gene: -; V gene: TRBV18; clone size: -
CDR3 DNA: TGTGCCAGTAGTATAGGGGGCCGCTACGAGCAGTACTTC; CDR3 protein: CASSIGGRYEQYF; J gene: TRBJ2-7; D gene: -; V gene: TRBV19; clone size: -
CDR3 DNA: TGCGCCAGCCAAACCGGACAGGGGGGGAGCCTGAACACTGAAGCTTTCTTT; CDR3 protein: CASQTGQGGSLNTEAFF; J gene: TRBJ1-1; D gene: TRBD1; V gene: TRBV5-1; clone size: once
CDR3 DNA: TGCGCCAGCAGCCCCCCGGGGGTTATGGGCCTAGAAGCTTTCTTT; CDR3 protein: CASSPPGVMGLEAFF; J gene: TRBJ1-1; D gene: -; V gene: TRBV5-1; clone size: -
CDR3 DNA: TGTGCCAGCAGCTTGGAGGCGGGGGCAGACTATGGCTACACCTTC; CDR3 protein: CASSLEAGADYGYTF; J gene: TRBJ1-2; D gene: -; V gene: TRBV5-5; clone size: once
CDR3 DNA: TGTGCCACCAGTGATTTGGGGAGCTCCTACAATGAGCAGTTCTTC; CDR3 protein: CATSDLGSSYNEQFF; J gene: TRBJ2-1; D gene: -; V gene: TRBV24-1; clone size: -
CDR3 DNA: TGTGCCAGCAGCTACACAGGGAGCGGCTCCTACGAGCAGTACTTC; CDR3 protein: CASSYTGSGSYEQYF; J gene: TRBJ2-7; D gene: -; V gene: TRBV5-4; clone size: -
CDR3 DNA: TGTGCCAGCAGTGAGTCGATTGCGGGGGATACGCAGTATTTT; CDR3 protein: CASSESIAGDTQYF; J gene: TRBJ2-3; D gene: -; V gene: TRBV6-1; clone size: -
CDR3 DNA: TGTGCCAGCAGTTTAATCCCAGGGCTAGCGGGAGTTGATGAGCAGTTCTTC; CDR3 protein: CASSLIPGLAGVDEQFF; J gene: TRBJ2-1; D gene: TRBD2; V gene: TRBV28; clone size: -
CDR3 DNA: TGTGCCAGCAGTGTAGGGGGGGCTAGCGGGACAGATACGCAGTATTTT; CDR3 protein: CASSVGGASGTDTQYF; J gene: TRBJ2-3; D gene: TRBD2; V gene: TRBV6-1; clone size: -
CDR3 DNA: TGTGCCAGCAGTAGTAGCGGGTACAATGAGCAGTTCTTC; CDR3 protein: CASSSSGYNEQFF; J gene: TRBJ2-1; D gene: TRBD2; V gene: TRBV27; clone size: -
CDR3 DNA: TGTGCCAGCAGCCCCTCCTGGCGGCCGACCTACGAGCAGTACTTC; CDR3 protein: CASSPSWRPTYEQYF; J gene: TRBJ2-7; D gene: -; V gene: TRBV6-5; clone size: few
CDR3 DNA: TGTGCCAGCATTCCGGCGGGAATCTACAATGAGCAGTTCTTC; CDR3 protein: CASIPAGIYNEQFF; J gene: TRBJ2-1; D gene: -; V gene: TRBV2; clone size: -
CDR3 DNA: TGTGCCAGCTCACCACCGGGACTAAGTGGGTACGAGCAGTACTTC; CDR3 protein: CASSPPGLSGYEQYF; J gene: TRBJ2-7; D gene: TRBD2; V gene: TRBV18; clone size: once
CDR3 DNA: TGTGCCAGCAGCACCGGACAGGGAATAAATGGCTACACCTTC; CDR3 protein: CASSTGQGINGYTF; J gene: TRBJ1-2; D gene: TRBD1; V gene: TRBV5-4; clone size: -
CDR3 DNA: TGTGCCACCAGTGGAGCGGGAGGGAGCAATGAGCAGTTCTTC; CDR3 protein: CATSGAGGSNEQFF; J gene: TRBJ2-1; D gene: TRBD2; V gene: TRBV24-1; clone size: -
CDR3 DNA: TGTGCCAGCAGTTACCCGCGGACAGGTATTAAAGATGGCTACACCTTC; CDR3 protein: CASSYPRTGIKDGYTF; J gene: TRBJ1-2; D gene: TRBD1; V gene: TRBV6-6; clone size: few
CDR3 DNA: TGCGCCAGCAGCCCCCGACAGGGACTTAGCAATCAGCCCCAGCATTTT; CDR3 protein: CASSPRQGLSNQPQHF; J gene: TRBJ1-5; D gene: TRBD1; V gene: TRBV4-1; clone size: -
CDR3 DNA: TGTGCCACCAGTGGTACTAGCGGGAGGGGGGATACCTACAATGAGCAGTTCTTC; CDR3 protein: CATSGTSGRGDTYNEQFF; J gene: TRBJ2-1; D gene: TRBD2; V gene: TRBV24-1; clone size: -
CDR3 DNA: TGTGCCAGCAGCTTCCCGACAGGGCCTAACACTGAAGCTTTCTTT; CDR3 protein: CASSFPTGPNTEAFF; J gene: TRBJ1-1; D gene: TRBD1; V gene: TRBV13; clone size: -
CDR3 DNA: TGTGCCAGCAGCATCTCCTGGGGGGGACACTCCTACGAGCAGTACTTC; CDR3 protein: CASSISWGGHSYEQYF; J gene: TRBJ2-7; D gene: -; V gene: TRBV14; clone size: -
CDR3 DNA: TGTGCCAGCAGCTCCCGCCTAGCGGGAGTCGAGGGGGAGCAGTACTTC; CDR3 protein: CASSSRLAGVEGEQYF; J gene: TRBJ2-7; D gene: TRBD2; V gene: TRBV4-2; clone size: -
CDR3 DNA: TGTGCCATCAGGACGGGGACAGGGGGGAATGCTGAAGCTTTCTTT; CDR3 protein: CAIRTGTGGNAEAFF; J gene: TRBJ1-1; D gene: TRBD1; V gene: TRBV10-3; clone size: few
CDR3 DNA: TGCGCCAGCAGCCCGGGGAGTACTGGGGCCAACGTCCTGACTTTC; CDR3 protein: CASSPGSTGANVLTF; J gene: TRBJ2-6; D gene: -; V gene: TRBV5-1; clone size: once
CDR3 DNA: TGTGCCAGCAGTTTAGACAGTTCCACTGAAGCTTTCTTT; CDR3 protein: CASSLDSSTEAFF; J gene: TRBJ1-1; D gene: -; V gene: TRBV28; clone size: once
CDR3 DNA: TGTGCCAGCAGCAAAGAACCCGGCCGGGACAGGGTAGAGTATGGCTACACCTTC; CDR3 protein: CASSKEPGRDRVEYGYTF; J gene: TRBJ1-2; D gene: -; V gene: TRBV21-1; clone size: -
CDR3 DNA: TGTGCCACCAGTGATTCACAGTCAACTAATGAAAAACTGTTTTTT; CDR3 protein: CATSDSQSTNEKLFF; J gene: TRBJ1-4; D gene: -; V gene: TRBV24-1; clone size: -
CDR3 DNA: TGCAGCGTTGGTTTGAGCTCTGGAAACACCATATATTTT; CDR3 protein: CSVGLSSGNTIYF; J gene: TRBJ1-3; D gene: -; V gene: TRBV29-1; clone size: -
CDR3 DNA: TGTGCCAGCAGTGGTGATAGCGGGAGGCGTGGCACCGGGGAGCTGTTTTTT; CDR3 protein: CASSGDSGRRGTGELFF; J gene: TRBJ2-2; D gene: TRBD2; V gene: TRBV2; clone size: many
CDR3 DNA: TGTGCCAGCATTTGGAATCAGGGCCGTACTTCACCCCTCCACTTT; CDR3 protein: CASIWNQGRTSPLHF; J gene: TRBJ1-6; D gene: -; V gene: TRBV2; clone size: -
CDR3 DNA: TGCGCCAGCAGCCAAGATGAAAGGGAGGCCTACAATGAGCAGTTCTTC; CDR3 protein: CASSQDEREAYNEQFF; J gene: TRBJ2-1; D gene: -; V gene: TRBV4-1; clone size: -
CDR3 DNA: TGTGCCAGCAGTTTAGGGGACGGCTACAGGGGAAGTAGCTCCTACAATGAGCAGTTCTTC; CDR3 protein: CASSLGDGYRGSSSYNEQFF; J gene: TRBJ2-1; D gene: TRBD1; V gene: TRBV27; clone size: -
CDR3 DNA: TGTGCCAGCAGTTCGGGGTCCTATGGCTACACCTTC; CDR3 protein: CASSSGSYGYTF; J gene: TRBJ1-2; D gene: -; V gene: TRBV12-3/TRBV12-4; clone size: -
CDR3 DNA: TGTGCCAGCAGCCAAGACCGAGCGGGAGGGTTCTACTACAATGAGCAGTTCTTC; CDR3 protein: CASSQDRAGGFYYNEQFF; J gene: TRBJ2-1; D gene: TRBD2; V gene: TRBV14; clone size: once
CDR3 DNA: TGTGCCAGCAGTGAGGGGGCCCCCGGTACGCAGTATTTT; CDR3 protein: CASSEGAPGTQYF; J gene: TRBJ2-3; D gene: -; V gene: TRBV6-4; clone size: few